These 27 T cell receptor beta chains were sequenced from one sample in a study of prognosis after radiotherapy for stage I lung cancer. Genomic DNA was the source, and TCR beta CDR3 was amplified from it by two-round multiplex PCR. Round-one PCR had primers specific to each TRBV and TRBJ gene. TCRdb reprocessed the multiplex PCR reads via MiXCR and lists one record per CDR3 protein. Of 31,000 or so distinct CDR3 sequences listed, 40% to 50% were seen once; the top ten hold about 15%. Sequencing used PBMCs, obtained before or after stereotactic body radiation therapy (not recorded which). These TCRs come from a donor of 50 years or more with non-small cell lung cancer.

This clonotype was counted many times. The chain is built from TRBV6-2 or TRBV6-3 and TRBJ1-1; 8 bases align to TRBD1. The CDR3 is 16 amino acids. Unmatched junction bases numbered 14, after V lost 6 bases and J lost 5 bases. Looked up from germline, CDR1 is MNHEY and CDR2 is SVGEGT. Here the CDR3 reads CASRPSTGGVWTEAFF. The DNA for the CDR3 is TGTGCCAGCAGACCATCCACAGGGGGGGTATGGACTGAAGCTTTCTTT.

With regard to this clonotype: Likely a read error: the CDR3 ends without its conserved phenylalanine or tryptophan. This CDR3 is CASRPGVSYGYTL. The CDR3, as DNA: TGTGCCAGCAGACCGGGCGTCAGCTATGGCTACACCTTA. The chain links TRBV6-8 to TRBJ1-2, with D hard to call. V lost 6 bases, J lost 4 bases, and 12 bases lay in between. Germline V CDR1 and CDR2: MNHGY, SAAAGT. This CDR3 has 13 amino acids.

The CDR3 sequence is CASSRAWTDNEQFF. CDR3 DNA: TGTGCCAGCAGCCGAGCTTGGACAGACAATGAGCAGTTCTTC. The rearrangement uses TRBV4-2 and TRBJ2-1; D possibly corresponds to TRBD1 (6 bases). This CDR3 contains 14 residues. V shed 4 bases and J shed 5 bases, with 12 bases lying between them. CDR1 is LGHNA and CDR2 is YNFKEQ in the germline V gene.

As for this clonotype: The junction differs from germline at one of its ends, possibly a read error. The rearrangement uses TRBV9 and TRBJ1-3; tentative D call: TRBD1 (5 bases). Germline V gene sequence: CDR1 SGDLS, CDR2 YYNGEE. The CDR3 spans 16 residues. This chain's CDR3 is CASSPGSPGTGDTIYF. CDR3 sequence (DNA): TGTGCCAGCAGCCCAGGCTCTCCGGGGACTGGAGACACAATATATTTT.

At least ten counts were recorded for this clonotype. The rearrangement joins TRBV28 to TRBJ1-3; TRBD1 might be the D (5 bases). Per germline, CDR1 MDHEN and CDR2 SYDVKM. The germline V and J ends were trimmed by 6 bases and 0 bases, with 9 bases remaining between them. The CDR3 covers 14 residues. The CDR3 sequence: CASSSDSSGNTIYF. CDR3 DNA: TGTGCCAGCAGCTCAGACAGCTCTGGAAACACCATATATTTT.

This clonotype has at least ten counts. The chain employs TRBV28 and TRBJ1-2; possibly TRBD1 for D (6 bases). V lost 3 bases and J lost 7, with 15 bases in between. Germline V gene sequence: CDR1 MDHEN, CDR2 SYDVKM. The length of the CDR3 is 14 residues. CDR3 loop: CASSFGGRDFGYTF. The CDR3 nucleotides read TGTGCCAGCAGTTTTGGGGGCAGGGACTTTGGCTACACCTTC.

The chain is built from TRBV7-8 and TRBJ2-7; 9 nucleotides align to TRBD2. With V trimmed by 7 bases and J by 6 bases, 16 bases remained unmatched. The CDR3 spans 16 residues. The germline gives CDR1 SGHVS, CDR2 FQNEAQ. CDR3: CASNYFLKREAPEQYF. In DNA, the CDR3 is TGTGCCAGCAACTACTTTCTTAAGCGGGAGGCCCCCGAGCAGTACTTC.

The chain joins TRBV24-1 to TRBJ2-5, with 9 bases that match TRBD1. This CDR3 contains 15 residues. Trimming cost V 4 bases and J 5 bases; bases outside gene matches: 7. Germline assignment: CDR1 KGHDR and CDR2 SFDVKD. CDR3 in DNA: TGTGCCACCAGTGAGTCAACAGGGGGCTGGGAGACCCAGTACTTC. Amino acids: CATSESTGGWETQYF.

This clonotype was picked up many times. The rearrangement links TRBV6-4 to TRBJ2-7; D gene uncertain. The germline V and J ends were trimmed by 1 base and 0 bases, with 1 base remaining between them. In germline, CDR1 is MRHNA, CDR2 SNTAGT. This CDR3 has 12 residues. The chain's CDR3 is CASSDFSYEQYF. The DNA of the CDR3 is TGTGCCAGCAGTGACTTCTCCTACGAGCAGTACTTC.

This clonotype was counted ten times or more. The chain links TRBV7-9 to TRBJ1-2, with unresolved D. Trimming cost V 5 bases and J 7 bases, with 8 bases left between them. The length of the CDR3 is 11 residues. Per germline, CDR1 SEHNR and CDR2 FQNEAQ (reference sequence). The CDR3 region has the DNA TGTGCCAGCAGCCCGCCGGGTGGCTACACCTTC. This encodes CASSPPGGYTF. Full variable domain (rest looked up from reference TRBV7-9 and TRBJ1-2): DTGVSQNPRHKITKRGQNVTFRCDPISEHNRLYWYRQTLGQGPEFLTYFQNEAQLEKSRLLSDRFSAERPKGSFSTLEIQRTEQGDSAMYLCASSPPGGYTFGSGTRLTVV.

This clonotype came up many times. This chain joins TRBV20-1 and TRBJ2-5; D may be TRBD2 (6 bases). The germline gives CDR1 DFQATT, CDR2 SNEGSKA (reference sequence). Trimming left V 8 bases short and J 4 bases short, with 20 bases between. The CDR3 sequence is 14 residues long. Here the CDR3 DNA reads TGCAGTTATCTAAGGCGGGAATTCCCAGAGACCCAGTACTTC. Its translation is CSYLRREFPETQYF.

This clonotype was picked up many times. The chain is built from TRBV7-9 and TRBJ2-3; 7 nucleotides agree with TRBD2. There are 19 residues in the CDR3. Germline V CDR1 and CDR2: SEHNR, FQNEAQ (reference sequence). Trimming cost V 1 base and J 0 bases; bases outside gene matches: 13. The chain's CDR3 is CASSLGRAAGTLSTDTQYF. The CDR3, as DNA: TGTGCCAGCAGCTTAGGAAGGGCAGCGGGGACCCTAAGCACAGATACGCAGTATTTT.

A single count supports this clonotype. The chain recombines TRBV5-1 with TRBJ1-1, with 11 bases that match TRBD1. The CDR3 consists of 17 residues. The J segment lost 3 bases and the V segment lost 0 bases, leaving 7 bases of the junction unmatched. Germline V CDR1 and CDR2: SGHRS, YFSETQ. CDR3 protein: CASSLVRTGGAYTEAFF. CDR3 DNA: TGCGCCAGCAGCTTGGTGAGGACAGGGGGCGCATACACTGAAGCTTTCTTT. The full variable domain, in which reference TRBV5-1 and TRBJ1-1 provide the parts outside the CDR3, is KAGVTQTPRYLIKTRGQQVTLSCSPISGHRSVSWYQQTPGQGLQFLFEYFSETQRNKGNFPGRFSGRQFSNSRSEMNVSTLELGDSALYLCASSLVRTGGAYTEAFFGQGTRLTVV.

This clonotype was seen ten or more times. V is TRBV18 and J is TRBJ1-6; 7 bases map to TRBD1. The CDR3 is 16 residues long. Germline V gene data show CDR1 as KGHSH and CDR2 as LQKENI. The V segment lost 3 bases and the J segment 8 bases; nucleotides outside the gene matches: 10. The CDR3 sequence is CASSPYRGGSDSPLHF. The CDR3 DNA follows: TGTGCCAGCTCACCCTACAGGGGTGGAAGTGATTCACCCCTCCACTTT. Filled out from reference TRBV18 and TRBJ1-6, the complete variable domain reads NAGVMQNPRHLVRRRGQEARLRCSPMKGHSHVYWYRQLPEEGLKFMVYLQKENIIDESGMPKERFSAEFPKEGPSILRIQQVVRGDSAAYFCASSPYRGGSDSPLHFGNGTRLTVT.

The chain recombines TRBV20-1 with TRBJ1-2; a weak D match, TRBD1 (6 bases). V was trimmed by 4 bases and J by 4 bases, leaving 19 bases between them. Germline assignment: CDR1 DFQATT and CDR2 SNEGSKA (reference sequence). The length of the CDR3 is 15 residues. The CDR3: CSAIKTGGSVYGYTF. Here the CDR3 DNA reads TGCAGTGCTATAAAGACAGGCGGCTCTGTCTATGGCTACACCTTC.

This clonotype is labeled as medium-sized. The rearrangement uses TRBV24-1 and TRBJ2-1; 16 nucleotides agree with TRBD2. Germline CDR1 and CDR2: KGHDR and SFDVKD. The trim removed 1 base at V and 7 bases at J, leaving 12 bases unmatched. This CDR3 has 20 residues. DNA of the CDR3: TGTGCCACCAGTGATTTAGGACAGGAGGGACTAGCGGGAGGGCCTAATGAGCAGTTCTTC. Its translation: CATSDLGQEGLAGGPNEQFF.

This clonotype was seen at least ten times. This chain connects TRBV19 to TRBJ2-1, with D perhaps matching TRBD1 (5 bases). This CDR3 is built from 15 residues. Trimming took off 3 bases at V and 7 bases at J, with 16 bases between the two ends. CDR1 LNHDA and CDR2 SQIVND come from the germline V gene (reference sequence). The CDR3 DNA sequence: TGTGCCAGTAGTATCGGGCAGGGTCGGACAAATGAGCAGTTCTTC. It yields the protein CASSIGQGRTNEQFF.

This chain joins TRBV6-1 and TRBJ2-5; 10 nucleotides line up with TRBD1. Germline assignment: CDR1 MNHNS and CDR2 SASEGT. The CDR3 extends over 16 amino acids. V shed 4 bases, J shed 0 bases, and the junction held 5 bases outside the gene matches. In DNA form, the CDR3 reads TGTGCCAGCAGTGCAACCGGGACAGGGGACCAAGAGACCCAGTACTTC. It translates to CASSATGTGDQETQYF.

In its sample, this clonotype was seen a few times. It is likely a read error: a sequence one base away is far more abundant. This CDR3 reads CSSSYSMPRELYEQYF. CDR3 DNA sequence: TGTTCCAGCAGTTACTCGATGCCCAGGGAATTGTACGAGCAGTACTTC. V usage is TRBV6-4 and J usage is TRBJ2-7, with a possible D match to TRBD1 (5 bases). The germline gives CDR1 MRHNA, CDR2 SNTAGT. The CDR3 is 16 residues long.

Concerning this clonotype: One end of the junction is discordant with germline, which a read error may explain. The chain combines TRBV3-1 with TRBJ1-2, with D possibly being TRBD1 (5 bases). The CDR3 extends over 14 amino acids. CDR1 and CDR2 from the germline V gene are LGHDT and YNNKEL (reference sequence). CDR3 coding DNA: TGTGCCAGCAGCCGGGGGACGGAAGTATATGGCTACACTTTC. Translation gives CASSRGTEVYGYTF.

This rearrangement joins TRBV27 to TRBJ2-2; a weak D match, TRBD1 (6 bases). The CDR3 loop spans 15 amino acids. CDR1 and CDR2 from the germline V gene are MNHEY and SMNVEV (reference sequence). The ends were cut back, 10 bases at V and 3 bases at J, with 18 bases in the middle. The DNA of the CDR3 is TGTGCCACCGCTAGAGGGGGATGGGACACCGGGGAGCTGTTTTTT. Translating gives CATARGGWDTGELFF.

This chain connects TRBV27 to TRBJ2-7; D gene uncertain. The CDR3 is made up of 15 amino acids. V was cut by 7 bases and J by 9 bases, with 25 bases left in between. CDR1 and CDR2 (germline): MNHEY, SMNVEV (reference sequence). This CDR3 is CASNMLGRPPLGQYF. The CDR3 region has the DNA TGTGCCAGCAACATGCTGGGCAGACCCCCTTTGGGGCAGTACTTC.

This clonotype was found many times. The chain combines TRBV12-3 or TRBV12-4 with TRBJ2-1, with TRBD2 identical over 9 bases. The CDR3 is made up of 16 amino acids. Trimming took 4 bases from V and 0 from J; bases not matched to a gene: 4. CDR3 DNA sequence: TGTGCCAGCAGTTGGTCTAGCGGGAACTCCTACAATGAGCAGTTCTTC. It codes for CASSWSSGNSYNEQFF.

The CDR3 coding sequence is TGTGCCAGCGTATTGAGTAGGGGGTCACGAAACAATGAGCAGTTCTTC. The encoded protein is CASVLSRGSRNNEQFF. V is TRBV12-3 or TRBV12-4 and J is TRBJ2-1; possibly TRBD1 for D (6 bases). The V end lost 8 bases, the J end lost 5 bases, and 22 bases lay between the germline ends. This CDR3 comprises 16 residues.

This clonotype is deemed medium-sized. This sequence joins TRBV28 and TRBJ2-7, with D maybe TRBD2 (6 bases). Germline CDR1 MDHEN, CDR2 SYDVKM. This CDR3 contains 15 residues. V lost 5 bases and J lost 0, with 14 bases in between. CDR3 protein: CASSTASARSYEQYF. CDR3 bases: TGTGCCAGCAGTACGGCTAGCGCTCGCTCCTACGAGCAGTACTTC.

This clonotype was seen at least ten times. The CDR3 DNA sequence: TGTGCCAGCAGCGTAGATAGTGGGAGGAAGCAGTTCTTC. It specifies CASSVDSGRKQFF. V is TRBV9 and J is TRBJ2-1, with D maybe TRBD2 (6 bases). Germline loops: CDR1 SGDLS, CDR2 YYNGEE. CDR3 size: 13 residues. V was pared by 0 bases and J by 11 bases, with 12 bases between.

The sample holds many counts of this clonotype. This sequence joins TRBV3-1 and TRBJ2-1, with 8 nucleotides matching TRBD1. CDR1 is LGHDT, CDR2 YNNKEL, per germline (reference sequence). CDR3 length: 15 residues. The V and J ends lost 4 bases and 3 bases, in that order; junction bases with no gene match: 5. DNA of the CDR3: TGTGCCAGCAGCCCCAGGGGGCCCAGCTACAATGAGCAGTTCTTC. As protein: CASSPRGPSYNEQFF.